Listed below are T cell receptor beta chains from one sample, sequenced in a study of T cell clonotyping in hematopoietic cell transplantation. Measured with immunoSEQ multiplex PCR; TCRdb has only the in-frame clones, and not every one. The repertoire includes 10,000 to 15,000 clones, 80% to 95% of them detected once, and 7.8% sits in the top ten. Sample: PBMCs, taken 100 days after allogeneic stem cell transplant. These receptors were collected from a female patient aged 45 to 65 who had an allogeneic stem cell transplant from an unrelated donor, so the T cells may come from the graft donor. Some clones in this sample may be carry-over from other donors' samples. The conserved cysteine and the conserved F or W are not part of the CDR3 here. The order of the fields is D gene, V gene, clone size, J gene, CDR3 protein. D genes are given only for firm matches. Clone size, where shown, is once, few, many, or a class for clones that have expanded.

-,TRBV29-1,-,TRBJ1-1,SVEDGFGTEAF
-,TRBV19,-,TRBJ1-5,ASRKDDSSNQPQH
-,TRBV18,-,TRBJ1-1,ASSPNRKNTEAF
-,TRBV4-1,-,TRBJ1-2,ASSLRQSLNGYT
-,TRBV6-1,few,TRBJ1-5,ASSESQGLYSNQPQH
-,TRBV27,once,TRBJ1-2,ASSLSRGAANYGYT
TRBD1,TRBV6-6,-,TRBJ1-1,ASSYGDSEAF
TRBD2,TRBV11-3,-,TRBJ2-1,ASMGGEYNEQF
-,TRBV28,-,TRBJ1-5,ASTGFHQPQH
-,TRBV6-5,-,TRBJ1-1,ASRRWAGEAF
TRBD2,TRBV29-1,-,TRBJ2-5,SVEVRGTSGQETQY
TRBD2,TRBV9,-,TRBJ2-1,ASSVSGSSYNEQF
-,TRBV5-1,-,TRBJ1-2,ASSLVVGENYGYT
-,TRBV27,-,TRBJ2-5,ASSLFAGAGETQY